The sequence of this TCR beta chain was determined in a study of blood T cell repertoires in COVID-19. As for the study in general: PBMCs, B-cell-depleted T cells, or T cells were the source of the cDNA or gDNA that made up the material.

Per germline, CDR1 PRHDT and CDR2 FYEKMQ (reference sequence). V dropped 5 bases and J dropped 4; count of bases not matched to a gene: 5. This CDR3 has 15 amino acids. Original data processing: Estimation of nucleated cell counts was performed using reference gene primer amplification. Clones were read by immunoSEQ multiplex PCR, and TCRdb kept only the in-frame ones, dropping some. V and J calls plus clone size are reproduced from that table; the DNA served to infer D and trimming. The profile shows 95,000 to 150,000 clones, around 87% of them singletons. The V gene is TRBV13, the J gene TRBJ1-6, with 7 bases identical to TRBD1. The receptor was derived from a woman aged 55-69 years with COVID-19, enrolled during active disease. Sequencing was performed on peripheral blood. The CDR3: CASSAQQGYNSPLHF. The CDR3 DNA follows: TGTGCCAGCAGCGCGCAACAGGGGTATAATTCACCCCTCCACTTT.